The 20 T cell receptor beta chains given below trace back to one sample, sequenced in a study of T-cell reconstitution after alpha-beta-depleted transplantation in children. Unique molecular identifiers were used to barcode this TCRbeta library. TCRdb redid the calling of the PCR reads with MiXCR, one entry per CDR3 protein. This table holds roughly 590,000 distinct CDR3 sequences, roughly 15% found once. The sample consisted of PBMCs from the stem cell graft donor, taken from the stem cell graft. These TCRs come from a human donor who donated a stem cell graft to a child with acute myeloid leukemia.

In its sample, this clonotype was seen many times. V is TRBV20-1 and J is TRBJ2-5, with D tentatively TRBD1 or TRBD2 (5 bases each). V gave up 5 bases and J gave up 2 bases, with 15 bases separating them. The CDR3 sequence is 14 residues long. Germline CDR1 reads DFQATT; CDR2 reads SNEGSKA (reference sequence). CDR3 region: CSAGDATLQETQYF. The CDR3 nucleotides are TGCAGTGCTGGGGACGCTACTCTTCAAGAGACCCAGTACTTC.

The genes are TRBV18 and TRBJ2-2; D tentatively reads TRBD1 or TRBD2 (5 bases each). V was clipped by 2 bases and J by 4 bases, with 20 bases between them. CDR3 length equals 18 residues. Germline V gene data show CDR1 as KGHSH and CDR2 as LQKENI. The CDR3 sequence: CASSPMYNGDASTGELFF. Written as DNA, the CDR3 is TGTGCCAGCTCACCAATGTACAATGGGGACGCTTCCACCGGGGAGCTGTTTTTT.

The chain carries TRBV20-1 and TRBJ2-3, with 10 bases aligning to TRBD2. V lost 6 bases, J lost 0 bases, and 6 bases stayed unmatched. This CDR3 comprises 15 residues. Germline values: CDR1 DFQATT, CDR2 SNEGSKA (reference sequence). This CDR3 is CSAKLLAGSTDTQYF. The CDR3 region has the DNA TGCAGTGCGAAGCTACTAGCGGGGAGCACAGATACGCAGTATTTT.

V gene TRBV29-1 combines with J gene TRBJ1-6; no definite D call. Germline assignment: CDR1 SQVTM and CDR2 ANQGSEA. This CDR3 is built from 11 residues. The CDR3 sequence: CRIQGGSPLHF. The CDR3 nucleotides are TGCAGGATTCAAGGTGGTTCACCCCTCCACTTT.

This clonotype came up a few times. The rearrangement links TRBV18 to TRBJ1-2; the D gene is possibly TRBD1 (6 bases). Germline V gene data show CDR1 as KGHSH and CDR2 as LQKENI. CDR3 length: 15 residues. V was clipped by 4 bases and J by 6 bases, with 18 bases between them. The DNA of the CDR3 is TGTGCCAGCTCACAGGGTTTCGGGGGGCGCGATGGCTACACCTTC. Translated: CASSQGFGGRDGYTF.

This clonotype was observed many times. The CDR3 bases are TGCAGTGGCAAGACAGGGTACGACGAGCAGTACTTC. Its protein product is CSGKTGYDEQYF. The V call is TRBV20-1, the J call TRBJ2-7; 7 nucleotides agree with TRBD1. From germline, CDR1 is DFQATT and CDR2 SNEGSKA (reference sequence). With 7 bases clipped from V and 5 bases from J, the junction kept 8 bases outside the gene matches. The CDR3 loop spans 12 amino acids.

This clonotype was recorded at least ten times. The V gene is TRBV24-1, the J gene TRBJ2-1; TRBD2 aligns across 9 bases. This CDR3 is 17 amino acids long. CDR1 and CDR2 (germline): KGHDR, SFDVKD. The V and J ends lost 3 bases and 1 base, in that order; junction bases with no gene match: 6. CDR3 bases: TGTGCCACCAGTGATATACAGACTAGCGGATCCTACAATGAGCAGTTCTTC. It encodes CATSDIQTSGSYNEQFF.

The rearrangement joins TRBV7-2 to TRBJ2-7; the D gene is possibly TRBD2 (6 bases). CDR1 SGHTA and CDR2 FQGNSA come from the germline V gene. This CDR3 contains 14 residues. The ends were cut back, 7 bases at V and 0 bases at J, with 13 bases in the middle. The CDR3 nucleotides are TGTGCCAGCACCCAAGCGGGCAACTCCTACGAGCAGTACTTC. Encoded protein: CASTQAGNSYEQYF.

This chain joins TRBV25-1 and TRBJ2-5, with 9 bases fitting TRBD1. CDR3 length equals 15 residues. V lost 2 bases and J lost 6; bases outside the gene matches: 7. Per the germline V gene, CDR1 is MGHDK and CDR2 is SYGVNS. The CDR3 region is CASSEVRDRDKTQYF. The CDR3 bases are TGTGCCAGCAGTGAAGTCCGGGACAGGGACAAGACCCAGTACTTC.

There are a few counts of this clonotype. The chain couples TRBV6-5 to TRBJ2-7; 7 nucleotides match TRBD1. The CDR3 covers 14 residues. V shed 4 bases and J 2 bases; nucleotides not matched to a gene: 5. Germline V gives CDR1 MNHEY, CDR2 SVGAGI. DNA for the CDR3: TGTGCCAGCAGTTTGCTCGACAGGGCCTACGAGCAGTACTTC. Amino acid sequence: CASSLLDRAYEQYF.

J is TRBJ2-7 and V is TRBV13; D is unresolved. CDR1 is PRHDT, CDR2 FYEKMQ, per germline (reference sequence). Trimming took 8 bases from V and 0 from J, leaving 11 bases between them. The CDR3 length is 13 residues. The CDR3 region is CASQTKSSYEQYV. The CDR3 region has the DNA TGTGCCAGCCAGACAAAAAGCTCCTACGAGCAGTACGTC.

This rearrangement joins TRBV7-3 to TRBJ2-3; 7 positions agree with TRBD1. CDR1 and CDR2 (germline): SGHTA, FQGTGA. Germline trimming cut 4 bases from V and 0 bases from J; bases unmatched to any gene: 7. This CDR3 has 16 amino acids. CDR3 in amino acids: CASSSQGDPSTDTQYF. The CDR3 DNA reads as TGTGCCAGCAGCTCCCAGGGGGACCCTAGCACAGATACGCAGTATTTT.

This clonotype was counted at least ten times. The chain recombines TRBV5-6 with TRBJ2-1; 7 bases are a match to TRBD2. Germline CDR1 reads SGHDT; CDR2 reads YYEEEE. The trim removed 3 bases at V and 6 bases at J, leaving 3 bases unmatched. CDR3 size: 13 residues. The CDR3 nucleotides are TGTGCCAGCAGCTGGGGGGGAGGCAATGAGCAGTTCTTC. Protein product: CASSWGGGNEQFF.

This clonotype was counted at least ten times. CDR3 loop: CATSRDLGTDFEQYF. The CDR3 bases are TGTGCCACCAGCAGAGATCTCGGGACAGACTTTGAGCAGTACTTC. J is TRBJ2-7 and V is TRBV15; 7 nucleotides align to TRBD1. Germline trimming cut 0 bases from V and 7 bases from J; bases unmatched to any gene: 9. The germline V gene encodes CDR1 LNHNV and CDR2 YYDKDF (reference sequence). The length of the CDR3 is 15 residues.

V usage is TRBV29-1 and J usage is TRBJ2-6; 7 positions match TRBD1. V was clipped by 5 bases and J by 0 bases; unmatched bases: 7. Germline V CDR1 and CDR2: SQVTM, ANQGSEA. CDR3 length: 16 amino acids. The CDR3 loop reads CSVTGTVNSGANVLTF. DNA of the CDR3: TGCAGCGTTACCGGGACAGTCAACTCTGGGGCCAACGTCCTGACTTTC.

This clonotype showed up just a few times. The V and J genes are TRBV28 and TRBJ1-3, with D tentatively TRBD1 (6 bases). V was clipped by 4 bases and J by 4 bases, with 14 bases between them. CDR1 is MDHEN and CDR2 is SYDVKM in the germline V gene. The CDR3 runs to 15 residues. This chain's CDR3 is CASSSHREAGNTIYF. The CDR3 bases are TGTGCCAGCAGTTCGCACAGGGAGGCGGGAAACACCATATATTTT.

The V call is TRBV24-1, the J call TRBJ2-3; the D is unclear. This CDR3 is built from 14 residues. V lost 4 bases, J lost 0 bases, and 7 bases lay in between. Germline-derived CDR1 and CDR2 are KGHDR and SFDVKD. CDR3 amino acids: CATSDPGSTDTQYF. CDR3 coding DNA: TGTGCCACCAGTGACCCCGGGAGCACAGATACGCAGTATTTT.

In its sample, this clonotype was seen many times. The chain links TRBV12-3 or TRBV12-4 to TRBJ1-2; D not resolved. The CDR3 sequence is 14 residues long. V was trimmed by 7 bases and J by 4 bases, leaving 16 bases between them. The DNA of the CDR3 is TGTGCCAGCACCACCGGACGGCGGACCTATGGCTACACCTTC. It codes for CASTTGRRTYGYTF.

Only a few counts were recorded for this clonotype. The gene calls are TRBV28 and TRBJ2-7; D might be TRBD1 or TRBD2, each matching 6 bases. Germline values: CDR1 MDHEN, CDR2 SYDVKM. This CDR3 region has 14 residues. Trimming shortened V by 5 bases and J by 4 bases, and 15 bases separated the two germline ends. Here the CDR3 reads CASSPRGTLYEQYV. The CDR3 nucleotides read TGTGCCAGCAGTCCTCGCGGGACACTTTACGAGCAGTACGTC.

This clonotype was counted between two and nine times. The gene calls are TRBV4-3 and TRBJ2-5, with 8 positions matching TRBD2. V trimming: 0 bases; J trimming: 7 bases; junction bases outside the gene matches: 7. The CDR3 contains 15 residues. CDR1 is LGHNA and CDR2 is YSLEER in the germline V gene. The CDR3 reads CASSQDISGVVTQYF. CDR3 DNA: TGCGCCAGCAGCCAAGATATTAGCGGGGTTGTGACCCAGTACTTC.